This T cell receptor beta chain was observed in a study of blood T cells in healthy people across ages. For the second PCR, which ran for roughly 7 to 11 cycles, a sample-barcoded 5' primer and a J-beta primer mix were used. TCRdb re-analysed the 5' RACE reads in MiXCR, keeping a single row per CDR3 protein. This table holds approximately 1,700,000 distinct CDR3 sequences, more than 35% found once. The study recruited healthy Caucasian donors from Russia who were aged about 6 to 95. This clonotype was counted between two and nine times. This CDR3 is 15 amino acids long. The germline V gene has CDR1 SGDLS and CDR2 YYNGEE. V shed 6 bases and J 1 base; nucleotides not matched to a gene: 8.

Sequencing was done on a sample of blood. The clonotype was recovered from a human donor in good health. The J gene is TRBJ2-3, the V gene TRBV9, with TRBD1 matching over 7 bases. In nucleotides, the CDR3 is TGTGCCAGCACCTATTTTGGACAGGGCACAGATACGCAGTATTTT. Amino acids: CASTYFGQGTDTQYF.